This TCR beta chain was sequenced in a study of tumor-infiltrating lymphocytes in primary liver carcinoma. Study context: Samples returned roughly 3.65 to 7.5 million productive TCRbeta reads, a yield that was similar across tissue types.

Study-wide findings and caveats: Among the pair types, tumor region pairs showed more overlap than tumor-adjacent and tumor-blood pairs.

To note about this clonotype: The antigen remains undetermined. The junction does not match germline at one end; this may be a read error.

For each extraction, RNA and DNA were obtained together from 20-30 mg of unsorted bulk tissue. The study found over 75% viable tumor cells in every tumor sample. With a constant-region primer, TCR beta cDNA was made from 450 to 550 ng of total RNA. Nested multiplex PCR, run for three rounds with slightly modified ARM-PCR, yielded TCR beta libraries. MiXCR was run by TCRdb on the multiplex PCR reads, yielding one entry per CDR3 protein. The data show 150,000 to 200,000 distinct CDR3 sequences, about 85% seen once. This sequence was found in a man in his forties with primary liver carcinoma and hepatitis B virus infection. The sequencing input was tumor tissue from primary liver carcinoma.

The CDR3 spells CASNIQVPTDTQYF. CDR3 coding DNA: TGTGCGAGCAATATACAGGTACCCACAGATACGCAGTATTTT. The V gene is TRBV2, the J gene TRBJ2-3; maybe TRBD1 (5 bases). CDR3 length: 14 amino acids. CDR1 and CDR2 from the germline V gene are SNHLY and FYNNEI.